The source of this T cell receptor (beta chain) is a study of T cell responses to AZD1222 COVID-19 vaccine. Pooling covered second doses at about 4 or about 12 weeks. The CDR3 contains 10 residues. The V and J ends lost 5 bases and 9 bases respectively, with 7 bases between them. As regards this clone: Antigen: not known.

The study, taken as a whole, reports: Recipients of two AZD1222 doses showed rising Spike-specific TCR breadth and depth. Donors in the cohort were predominantly white British and more often female, and clonal diversity was possibly underestimated. Researchers report vaccine-associated CD4 TCRs spanning spike, with dominance at 160-218 and 743-854.

Using immunoSEQ multiplex PCR, the repertoire was profiled, and TCRdb retains in-frame clones only, with some absent. The sample holds tens of thousands of clones, about 94% seen once. The source material was peripheral blood, sampled 28 days after the second AZD1222 dose. This chain connects TRBV12-3 or TRBV12-4 to TRBJ2-5; unclear D gene. This TCR was recovered from an adult who received the AZD1222 COVID-19 vaccine. The CDR3 is CASSGQAQYF. The CDR3 bases are TGTGCCAGCAGTGGCCAGGCCCAGTACTTC.